This paragraph reports one T cell receptor beta chain. The antigen is undetermined. Germline lookup yields CDR1 LNHDA and CDR2 SQIVND (reference sequence). This CDR3 is built from 15 residues. V lost 5 bases and J lost 0, with 14 bases in between. This specimen comes from a study of breast tumors, draining lymph nodes, adjacent tissues. Study-wide results and caveats: Compared with basal-like, luminal-like tumors shared significantly more repertoire with nontumor tissue. Data fit most tumor T cells coming from lymph node, expanding in tumor. Compared with lymph nodes, tumors were less diverse; compared with nontumor tissue, more.

MiXCR, run by TCRdb on the multiplex PCR reads, gives a single entry per CDR3 protein. The sample consists of 170,000 or so distinct CDR3 sequences, around a third of them appearing once. Samples came from axillary lymph nodes draining the breast cancer. The TCR sequence derives from a female donor with breast cancer. Some clones in this sample may be carry-over from other donors' samples. Sequences were obtained from axillary lymph node tissue. The rearrangement joins TRBV19 to TRBJ2-7; a possible D gene is TRBD1 (6 bases). CDR3 DNA sequence: TGTGCCAGTAGTCCTGGACGAGGGGGCTCCTACGAGCAGTACTTC. Residues: CASSPGRGGSYEQYF.